These 6 T cell receptor beta chains originate from one sample sequenced in a study of PD-L1 blockade in urothelial cancer. Clones were read by immunoSEQ multiplex PCR, and TCRdb kept only the in-frame ones, dropping some. This sample has about 30,000 clones, with about 89% found just once. Time point given: peripheral blood 6 weeks after treatment start. The sequencing used PBMCs, collected around atezolizumab (anti-PD-L1) treatment. The receptors here all came from an elderly man with urothelial cancer.

This chain links TRBV7-9 with TRBJ2-1, with 11 bases fitting TRBD2. The CDR3 runs to 17 residues. Germline assignment: CDR1 SEHNR and CDR2 FQNEAQ (reference sequence). The V gene end was trimmed by 5 bases and the J gene end by 6 bases; junction bases not matched to a gene: 12. CDR3 nucleotide sequence: TGTGCCAGCAGCGCGAGCGGGGAACTAGCGGGAGTCAATGAGCAGTTCTTC. This sequence encodes CASSASGELAGVNEQFF.

Only one count was recorded for this clone. The chain recombines TRBV10-1 with TRBJ1-1; 9 nucleotides match TRBD1. There are 15 residues in the CDR3. V dropped 3 bases and J dropped 4; count of bases not matched to a gene: 6. Germline lookup yields CDR1 WNHNN and CDR2 SYGVQD (reference sequence). The CDR3 DNA reads TGCGCCAGCAGTGATCGGGGGACAGGGATCACTGAAGCTTTCTTT. Amino acids: CASSDRGTGITEAFF.

The V call is TRBV19, the J call TRBJ2-2; 7 positions match TRBD2. The CDR3 is 14 residues long. With V trimmed by 8 bases and J by 4 bases, 7 bases remained unmatched. Germline CDR1 reads LNHDA; CDR2 reads SQIVND (reference sequence). CDR3 protein: CASRAGLSTGELFF. CDR3 DNA: TGTGCCAGTCGAGCGGGACTCAGCACCGGGGAGCTGTTTTTT.

This clone appeared once. The V gene is TRBV5-4, the J gene TRBJ2-1; 9 nucleotides agree with TRBD1. The V gene end was trimmed by 2 bases and the J gene end by 2 bases; junction bases not matched to a gene: 2. The germline V gene encodes CDR1 SGHNT and CDR2 YYREEE (reference sequence). This CDR3 contains 15 residues. The CDR3 protein is CASSFDRGAYNEQFF. Written as DNA, the CDR3 is TGTGCCAGCAGCTTTGACAGGGGGGCCTACAATGAGCAGTTCTTC. The complete variable domain, with remaining parts taken from reference TRBV5-4 and TRBJ2-1, reads ETGVTQSPTHLIKTRGQQVTLRCSSQSGHNTVSWYQQALGQGPQFIFQYYREEENGRGNFPPRFSGLQFPNYSSELNVNALELDDSALYLCASSFDRGAYNEQFFGPGTRLTVL.

This clone was counted a single time. This chain joins TRBV6-5 and TRBJ2-5; TRBD2 might be the D (6 bases). CDR1 and CDR2 from the germline V gene are MNHEY and SVGAGI. The CDR3 spans 14 residues. V was trimmed by 6 bases and J by 4 bases, leaving 15 bases between them. The CDR3 DNA reads TGTGCCAGCAGGACCGGAGGGATGATAGAGACCCAGTACTTC. Encoded protein: CASRTGGMIETQYF.

This clone was seen a handful of times. The chain recombines TRBV6-5 with TRBJ2-7; tentatively, D is TRBD1 (6 bases). CDR1 and CDR2 (germline): MNHEY, SVGAGI. This CDR3 contains 14 residues. Trimming shortened V by 2 bases and J by 9 bases, and 17 bases separated the two germline ends. CDR3 bases: TGTGCCAGCAGTTACGCGACAGGTCATAGAGTGCAGTACTTC. Amino acids: CASSYATGHRVQYF.